This T cell receptor (beta chain) stems from a study of tumor and adjacent non-tumor tissue in lung cancer. Across the whole study: The patients, roughly 10 men and roughly 5 women, were about 31 to 76 with stage I to III disease.

Details on this clonotype: A much larger clone lies a single base off, so this may be a read error.

The library came from three nested PCR rounds adapted from ARM-PCR protocols. TCRdb analysed the multiplex PCR reads with MiXCR anew, one entry per CDR3 protein. This table holds around 210,000 distinct CDR3 sequences, 71% found once. The template was RNA from unsorted bulk tissue. Sample: lung tumor tissue. The receptor's source is a man between 60 and 75 years old with non-small cell lung cancer.

CDR3 region: CSAYRTVESTEAFF. The DNA for the CDR3 is TGCAGTGCTTACCGGACAGTGGAGAGCACTGAAGCTTTCTTT. The chain is built from TRBV20-1 and TRBJ1-1; the D gene is possibly TRBD1 (6 bases). Germline-derived CDR1 and CDR2 are DFQATT and SNEGSKA (reference sequence). With 5 bases removed from V and 4 bases from J, the gap between germline ends came to 17 bases. There are 14 residues in the CDR3.